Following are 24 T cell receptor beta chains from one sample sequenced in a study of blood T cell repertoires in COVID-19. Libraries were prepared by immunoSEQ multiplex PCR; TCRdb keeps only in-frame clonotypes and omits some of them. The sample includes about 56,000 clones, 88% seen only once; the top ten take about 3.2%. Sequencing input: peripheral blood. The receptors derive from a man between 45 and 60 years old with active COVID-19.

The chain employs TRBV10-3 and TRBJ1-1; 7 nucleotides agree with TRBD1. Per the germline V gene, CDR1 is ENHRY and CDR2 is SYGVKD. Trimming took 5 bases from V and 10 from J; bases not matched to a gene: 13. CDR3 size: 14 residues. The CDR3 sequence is CAISSGTDGVGAFF. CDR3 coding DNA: TGTGCCATCAGTTCAGGGACAGACGGTGTTGGAGCTTTCTTT.

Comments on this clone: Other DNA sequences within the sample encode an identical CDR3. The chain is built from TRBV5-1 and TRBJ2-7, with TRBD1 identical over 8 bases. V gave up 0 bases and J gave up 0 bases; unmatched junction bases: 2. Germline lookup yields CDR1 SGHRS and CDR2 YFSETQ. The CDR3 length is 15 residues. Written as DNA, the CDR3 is TGCGCCAGCAGCTTGGGGCAGGGGGCCTCCTACGAGCAGTACTTC. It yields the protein CASSLGQGASYEQYF. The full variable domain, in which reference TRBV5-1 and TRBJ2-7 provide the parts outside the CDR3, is KAGVTQTPRYLIKTRGQQVTLSCSPISGHRSVSWYQQTPGQGLQFLFEYFSETQRNKGNFPGRFSGRQFSNSRSEMNVSTLELGDSALYLCASSLGQGASYEQYFGPGTRLTVT.

The CDR3: CASTRGNGEKLFF. DNA for the CDR3: TGTGCCAGCACTCGGGGAAACGGTGAAAAACTGTTTTTT. The chain has TRBV6-5 and TRBJ1-4; D is undetermined. The CDR3 consists of 13 residues. CDR1 is MNHEY, CDR2 SVGAGI, per germline. Deletions cut 7 bases from V and 7 bases from J, with 13 bases between.

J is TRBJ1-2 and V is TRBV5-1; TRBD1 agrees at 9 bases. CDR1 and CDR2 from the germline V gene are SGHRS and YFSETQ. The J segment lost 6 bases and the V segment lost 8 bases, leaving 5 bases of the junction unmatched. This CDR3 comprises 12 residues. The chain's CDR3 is CASSGQGDGYTF. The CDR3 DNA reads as TGCGCCAGTTCGGGACAGGGTGATGGCTACACCTTC.

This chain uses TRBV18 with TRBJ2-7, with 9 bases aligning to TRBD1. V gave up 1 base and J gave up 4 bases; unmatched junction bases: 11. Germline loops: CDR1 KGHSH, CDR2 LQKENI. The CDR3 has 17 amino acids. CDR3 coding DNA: TGTGCCAGCTCACCACTTCCTACCGGGACAGGGACTTACGAGCAGTACTTC. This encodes CASSPLPTGTGTYEQYF.

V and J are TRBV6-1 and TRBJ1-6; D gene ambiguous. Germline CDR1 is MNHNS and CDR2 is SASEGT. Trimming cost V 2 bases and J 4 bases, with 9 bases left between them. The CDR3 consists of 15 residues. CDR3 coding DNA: TGTGCCAGCAGTGAACTCGCACAGTATAATTCACCCCTCCACTTT. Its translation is CASSELAQYNSPLHF.

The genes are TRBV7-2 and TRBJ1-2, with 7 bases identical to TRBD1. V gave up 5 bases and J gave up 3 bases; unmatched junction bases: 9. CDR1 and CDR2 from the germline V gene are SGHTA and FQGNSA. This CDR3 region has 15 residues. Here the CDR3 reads CASSQGQPGDYGYTF. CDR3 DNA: TGTGCCAGCAGCCAGGGACAGCCAGGGGACTATGGCTACACCTTC.

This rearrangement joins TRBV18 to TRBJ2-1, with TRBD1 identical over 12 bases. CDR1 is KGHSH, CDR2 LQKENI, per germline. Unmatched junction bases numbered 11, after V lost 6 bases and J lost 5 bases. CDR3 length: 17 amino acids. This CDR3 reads CASSRKTGTGGHNEQFF. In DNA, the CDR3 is TGTGCCAGCTCTCGAAAAACCGGGACAGGGGGCCACAATGAGCAGTTCTTC. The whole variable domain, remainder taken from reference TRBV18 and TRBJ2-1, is NAGVMQNPRHLVRRRGQEARLRCSPMKGHSHVYWYRQLPEEGLKFMVYLQKENIIDESGMPKERFSAEFPKEGPSILRIQQVVRGDSAAYFCASSRKTGTGGHNEQFFGPGTRLTVL.

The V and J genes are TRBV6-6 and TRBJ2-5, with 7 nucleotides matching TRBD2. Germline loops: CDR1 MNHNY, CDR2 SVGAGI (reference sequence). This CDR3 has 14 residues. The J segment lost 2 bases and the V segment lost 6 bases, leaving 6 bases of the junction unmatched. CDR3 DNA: TGTGCCAGCAGCCTCCTCGGGGGGCAAGAGACCCAGTACTTC. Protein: CASSLLGGQETQYF.

Written as DNA, the CDR3 is TGTGCCAGCAGCCTGCTATGGGGGGGTACGGATGGCTACACCTTC. This translates into CASSLLWGGTDGYTF. The chain joins TRBV2 to TRBJ1-2, with TRBD1 as a possible D gene (5 bases). Germline CDR1 is SNHLY and CDR2 is FYNNEI. V dropped 6 bases and J dropped 6 bases, with 20 bases sitting between them. The CDR3 has 15 residues.

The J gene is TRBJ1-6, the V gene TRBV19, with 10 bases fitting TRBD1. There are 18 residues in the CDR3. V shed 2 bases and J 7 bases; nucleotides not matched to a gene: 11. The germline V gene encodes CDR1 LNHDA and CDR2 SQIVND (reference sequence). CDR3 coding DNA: TGTGCCAGTAGTATACAGGGACAGGGGTTGGCCACAAATTCACCCCTCCACTTT. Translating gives CASSIQGQGLATNSPLHF.

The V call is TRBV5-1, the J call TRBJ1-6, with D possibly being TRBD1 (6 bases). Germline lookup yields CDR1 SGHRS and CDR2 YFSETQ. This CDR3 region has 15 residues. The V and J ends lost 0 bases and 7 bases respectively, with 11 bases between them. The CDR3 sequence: CASSLEQGSNSPLHF. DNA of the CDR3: TGCGCCAGCAGCTTGGAGCAGGGGTCAAATTCACCCCTCCACTTT.

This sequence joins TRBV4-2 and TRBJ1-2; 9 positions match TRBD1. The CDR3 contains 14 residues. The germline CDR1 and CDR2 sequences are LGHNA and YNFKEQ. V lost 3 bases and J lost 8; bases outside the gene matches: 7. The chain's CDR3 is CASSQGQGSYGYTF. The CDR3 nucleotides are TGTGCCAGCAGCCAGGGACAGGGAAGTTACGGCTACACCTTC.

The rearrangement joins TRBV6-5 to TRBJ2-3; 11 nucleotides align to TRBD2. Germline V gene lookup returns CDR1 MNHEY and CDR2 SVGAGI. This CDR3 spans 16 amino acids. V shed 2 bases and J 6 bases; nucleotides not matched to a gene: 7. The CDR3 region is CASSYRTSGRQDTQYF. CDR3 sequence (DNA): TGTGCCAGCAGTTACCGGACTAGCGGGCGGCAGGATACGCAGTATTTT.

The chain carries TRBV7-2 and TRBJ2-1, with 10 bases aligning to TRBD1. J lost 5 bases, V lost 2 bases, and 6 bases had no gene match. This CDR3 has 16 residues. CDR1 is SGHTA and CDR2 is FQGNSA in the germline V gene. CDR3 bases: TGTGCCAGCAGCTTACATGGGACAGGGGAAAACAATGAGCAGTTCTTC. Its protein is CASSLHGTGENNEQFF.

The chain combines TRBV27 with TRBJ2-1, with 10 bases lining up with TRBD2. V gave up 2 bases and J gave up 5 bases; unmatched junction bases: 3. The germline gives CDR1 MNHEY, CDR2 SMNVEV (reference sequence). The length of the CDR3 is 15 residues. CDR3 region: CASSLRTSGHNEQFF. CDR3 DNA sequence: TGTGCCAGCAGTTTAAGGACTAGCGGACACAATGAGCAGTTCTTC.

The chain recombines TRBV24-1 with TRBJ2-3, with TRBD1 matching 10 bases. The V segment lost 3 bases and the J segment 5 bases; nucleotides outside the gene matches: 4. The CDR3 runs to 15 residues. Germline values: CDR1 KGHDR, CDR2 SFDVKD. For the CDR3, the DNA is TGTGCCACCAGTGATCCCGGGACAGGGGTAGATACGCAGTATTTT. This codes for CATSDPGTGVDTQYF.

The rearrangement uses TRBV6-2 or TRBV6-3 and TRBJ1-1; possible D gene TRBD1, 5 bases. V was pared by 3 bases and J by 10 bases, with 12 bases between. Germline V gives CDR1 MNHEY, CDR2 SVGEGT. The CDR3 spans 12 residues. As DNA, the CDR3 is TGTGCCAGCAGTTATAGGGGTCCGGGAGCTTTCTTT. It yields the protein CASSYRGPGAFF.

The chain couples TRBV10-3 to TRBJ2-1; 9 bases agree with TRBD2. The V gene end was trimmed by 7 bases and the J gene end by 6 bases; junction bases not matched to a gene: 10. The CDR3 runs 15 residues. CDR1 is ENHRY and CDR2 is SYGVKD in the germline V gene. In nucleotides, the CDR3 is TGTGCCATCAACCCCTCAGCGGGGGGTTTCAATGAGCAGTTCTTC. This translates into CAINPSAGGFNEQFF.

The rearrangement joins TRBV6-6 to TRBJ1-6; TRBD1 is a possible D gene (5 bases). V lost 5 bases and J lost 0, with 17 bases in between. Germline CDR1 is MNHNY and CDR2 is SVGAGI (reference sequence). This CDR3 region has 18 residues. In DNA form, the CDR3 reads TGTGCCAGCAGTCAGAGGAAGGGGCCGAGCTCCTATAATTCACCCCTCCACTTT. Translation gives CASSQRKGPSSYNSPLHF.

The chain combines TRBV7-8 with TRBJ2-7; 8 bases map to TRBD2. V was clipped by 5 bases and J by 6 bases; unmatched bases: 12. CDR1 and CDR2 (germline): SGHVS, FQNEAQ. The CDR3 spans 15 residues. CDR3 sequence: CASSPRGGGIGEQYF. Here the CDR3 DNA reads TGTGCCAGCAGCCCCCGGGGGGGTGGGATAGGCGAGCAGTACTTC. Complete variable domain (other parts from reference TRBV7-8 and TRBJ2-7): GAGVSQSPRYKVAKRGQDVALRCDPISGHVSLFWYQQALGQGPEFLTYFQNEAQLDKSGLPSDRFFAERPEGSVSTLKIQRTQQEDSAVYLCASSPRGGGIGEQYFGPGTRLTVT.

CDR3 in DNA: TGCGCCAGCAGCCCGGGGTATGGCACAGATACGCAGTATTTT. Protein product: CASSPGYGTDTQYF. The rearrangement joins TRBV5-1 to TRBJ2-3, with a weak D call TRBD2 (5 bases). This CDR3 spans 14 amino acids. V lost 4 bases and J 1 base, leaving 10 bases between the germline ends. Germline V gives CDR1 SGHRS, CDR2 YFSETQ.

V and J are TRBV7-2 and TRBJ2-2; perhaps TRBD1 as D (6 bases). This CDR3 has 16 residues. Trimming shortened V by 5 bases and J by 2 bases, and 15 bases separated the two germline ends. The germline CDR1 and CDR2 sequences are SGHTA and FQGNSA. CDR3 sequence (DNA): TGTGCCAGCAGCCGTACCGGGACACTTAACACCGGGGAGCTGTTTTTT. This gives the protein CASSRTGTLNTGELFF. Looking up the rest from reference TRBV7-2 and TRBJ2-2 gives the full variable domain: GAGVSQSPSNKVTEKGKDVELRCDPISGHTALYWYRQSLGQGLEFLIYFQGNSAPDKSGLPSDRFSAERTGGSVSTLTIQRTQQEDSAVYLCASSRTGTLNTGELFFGEGSRLTVL.

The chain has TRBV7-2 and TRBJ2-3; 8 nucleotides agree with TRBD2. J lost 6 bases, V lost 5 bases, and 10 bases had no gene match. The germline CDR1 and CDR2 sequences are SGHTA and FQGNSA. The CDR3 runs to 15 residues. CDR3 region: CASSVRASGQDTQYF. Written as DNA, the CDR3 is TGTGCCAGCAGCGTTAGGGCTAGCGGGCAGGATACGCAGTATTTT. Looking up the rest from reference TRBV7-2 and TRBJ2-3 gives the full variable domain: GAGVSQSPSNKVTEKGKDVELRCDPISGHTALYWYRQSLGQGLEFLIYFQGNSAPDKSGLPSDRFSAERTGGSVSTLTIQRTQQEDSAVYLCASSVRASGQDTQYFGPGTRLTVL.